This entry is about one T cell receptor beta chain. Its matching antigen is unknown. The data stem from a study of T cells in Graves' hyperthyroidism and ophthalmopathy. Overall study findings and caveats: Ophthalmopathy cases were set apart from stable hyperthyroidism by a 13 V-J model. Blood also carried most thyroid clonotypes expanded above 0.001.

TCR beta CDR3 regions were amplified from RNA transcripts. An initial round of RT-PCR targeting the TCR CDR3 relied on the HTBI primer set. TCRdb reprocessed the multiplex PCR reads via MiXCR and lists one record per CDR3 protein. The repertoire has 600,000 to 800,000 distinct CDR3 sequences, about 35% of them found once; the top ten carry around 30%. The diagnoses drew upon clinical symptoms, serum thyroxine and TRAb, thyroid ultrasound and orbital computed tomography. Sequencing input: blood. The source of this sequence is a woman in her 40s with Graves' hyperthyroidism.

The CDR3 spells CASTGGGGLNNSPLHF. The CDR3 coding sequence is TGTGCCAGCACGGGCGGTGGGGGTTTAAATAATTCACCCCTCCACTTT. The chain joins TRBV6-1 to TRBJ1-6, with D perhaps TRBD1 (5 bases). Germline lookup yields CDR1 MNHNS and CDR2 SASEGT. This CDR3 is built from 16 residues. Trimming cost V 7 bases and J 5 bases, with 18 bases left between them.